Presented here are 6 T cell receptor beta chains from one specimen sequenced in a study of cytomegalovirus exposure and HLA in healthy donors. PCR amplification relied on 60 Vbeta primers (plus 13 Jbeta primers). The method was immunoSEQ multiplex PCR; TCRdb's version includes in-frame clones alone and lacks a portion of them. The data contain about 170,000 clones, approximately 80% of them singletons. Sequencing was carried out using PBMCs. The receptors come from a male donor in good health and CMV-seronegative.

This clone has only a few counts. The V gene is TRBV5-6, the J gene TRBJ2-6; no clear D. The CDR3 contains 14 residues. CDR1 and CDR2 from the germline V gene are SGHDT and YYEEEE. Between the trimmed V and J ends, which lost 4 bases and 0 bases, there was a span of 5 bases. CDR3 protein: CASSTSSGANVLTF. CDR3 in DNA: TGTGCCAGCAGCACCAGCTCTGGGGCCAACGTCCTGACTTTC.

CDR3 amino acids: CASTGSSGETQYF. CDR3 nucleotides: TGTGCCAGTACGGGTTCGTCAGGGGAGACCCAGTACTTC. The chain carries TRBV19 and TRBJ2-5, with D tentatively TRBD1 (5 bases). Germline V lookup: CDR1 LNHDA, CDR2 SQIVND (reference sequence). This CDR3 comprises 13 residues. Trimming stripped 7 bases from V and 5 bases from J, with 14 bases between.

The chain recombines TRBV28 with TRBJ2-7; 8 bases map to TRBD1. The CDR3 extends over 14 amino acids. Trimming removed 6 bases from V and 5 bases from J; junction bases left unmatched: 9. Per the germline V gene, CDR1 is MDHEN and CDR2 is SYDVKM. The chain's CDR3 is CASRATGDSDEQYF. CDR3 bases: TGTGCCAGCAGGGCGACAGGGGATAGCGACGAGCAGTACTTC.

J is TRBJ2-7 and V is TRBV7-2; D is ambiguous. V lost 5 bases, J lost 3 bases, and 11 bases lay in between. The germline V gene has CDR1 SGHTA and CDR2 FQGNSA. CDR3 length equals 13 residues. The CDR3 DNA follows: TGTGCCAGCAGCCACAGCAGCTACTACGAGCAGTACTTC. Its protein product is CASSHSSYYEQYF.

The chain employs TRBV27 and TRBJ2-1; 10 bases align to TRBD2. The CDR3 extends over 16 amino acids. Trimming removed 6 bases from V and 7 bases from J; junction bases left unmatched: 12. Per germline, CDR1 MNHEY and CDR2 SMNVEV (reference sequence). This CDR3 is CASSTNPSGSVNEQFF. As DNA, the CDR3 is TGTGCCAGCAGCACGAACCCTAGCGGGAGTGTAAATGAGCAGTTCTTC.

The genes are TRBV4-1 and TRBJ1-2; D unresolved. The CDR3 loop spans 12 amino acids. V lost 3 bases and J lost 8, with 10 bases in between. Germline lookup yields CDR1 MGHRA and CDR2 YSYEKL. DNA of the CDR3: TGCGCCAGCAGCCATCGGTCCGAGGGCTACACCTTC. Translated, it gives CASSHRSEGYTF.